Sequencing of this T cell receptor beta chain was carried out in a study of blood T cell repertoires in COVID-19 (dated by TCRdb to about 2020). For the wider study: The collaborator samples originated in the United States, Italy and Spain and spanned the acute and convalescent phases of COVID-19. The prospective study material was composed of cDNA or gDNA derived from T cells, B-cell-depleted T cells, or PBMCs. Deeply sampled blood TCRbeta repertoires from subjects exposed to, actively infected with, or recovered from COVID-19 were included in the dataset. A freely available public database, intended as a resource for researchers studying the immune response to SARS-CoV-2, is where the repertoires were released. The samples were drawn from two sources: the first 160 participants of the ongoing ImmuneRACE study, and 1,000 to 1,500 subjects contributed by 6 global collaborators. Nearly every sample came with metadata listing a de-identified subject ID, COVID-19 status, age in years and sex. Where available, HLA class I and class II types were taken from metadata supplied by the sample provider and were not determined by assay-based typing. General conclusions and limits of the study: How much clinical and demographic metadata was included differed by source and by participant, and the metadata was provided uncurated.

Trimming takes 5 bases off V and 6 bases off J; junction bases not matched to a gene: 8. Measured from the cysteine to the phenylalanine, the CDR3 is 15 residues long. The DNA shown is the 45-base CDR3, in frame from base 1. The germline V gene (reference sequence) gives CDR1 as LNHDA and CDR2 as SQIVND. TCRbeta CDR3 regions were amplified from genomic DNA by means of the immunoSEQ Assay, a bias-controlled multiplex PCR. In the source study's methods: Within the assay, amplification of reference gene primers was used to estimate how many nucleated cells each sample contained. To quantify the absolute abundance of each unique TCRbeta CDR3 rearrangement, sequence reads were collapsed and filtered. Productive Simpson clonality was computed per sample as the square root of Simpson's diversity index over productive rearrangements. TCRdb holds this immuneACCESS table with in-frame rearrangements only. Some clones are missing; in checked studies, unresolved V genes explain under half, and the rest has no known cause. The V and J calls and clone size were taken over from that table, and D and trimming were inferred from the DNA. In this sample the table shows approximately 150,000 clones, around 80% of which occur a single time. 11% of the sample comes from the top ten.

Notes on this clone: It lacks a known antigen. The input lacks base qualities; no much larger clone sits a single base away.

Each collaborating institution followed its own protocols to collect whole blood in K2EDTA tubes. For TCRbeta analysis, collaborator samples were shipped as frozen whole blood, as isolated PBMCs, or as DNA extracted from either sample type. The V and J genes are TRBV19 and TRBJ1-5; 9 nucleotides in the junction match TRBD1. The source material was peripheral blood. This clonotype was sampled from a man between 60 and 70 years old with active or convalescent COVID-19. The CDR3 reads as follows: CASSQGQGKGQPQHF. The DNA sequence follows: TGTGCCAGTAGTCAAGGACAGGGGAAAGGTCAGCCCCAGCATTTT.